The 24 T cell receptor beta chains below all came from one sample that was sequenced in a study of blood T cell repertoires in COVID-19. Some clones are missing from TCRdb's copy, which holds only in-frame ones; the method was immunoSEQ multiplex PCR. The data contain about 170,000 clones, roughly 84% of them singletons. The sequenced material came from peripheral blood. The receptors derive from a woman aged 80 or older with active or convalescent COVID-19.

The sample holds a few counts of this clone. This chain connects TRBV11-2 to TRBJ1-4, with 8 bases aligning to TRBD1. The CDR3 is 16 residues long. The germline V gene encodes CDR1 SGHAT and CDR2 FQNNGV. With 1 base clipped from V and 1 base from J, the junction kept 2 bases outside the gene matches. The CDR3 is CASSLGTGLTNEKLFF. The CDR3 region has the DNA TGTGCCAGCAGCTTAGGGACAGGGTTAACTAATGAAAAACTGTTTTTT.

The chain recombines TRBV2 with TRBJ1-1; tentative D call: TRBD1 (6 bases). Trimming pared 7 bases from V and 7 bases from J, leaving 16 bases between. This CDR3 has 13 amino acids. In germline, CDR1 is SNHLY, CDR2 FYNNEI. In DNA, the CDR3 is TGTGCCAGCACTTTGGACAGCCCGAGTGAAGCTTTCTTT. It yields the protein CASTLDSPSEAFF.

This chain connects TRBV11-2 to TRBJ2-1; D possibly corresponds to TRBD2 (6 bases). With 0 bases removed from V and 4 bases from J, the gap between germline ends came to 10 bases. Germline CDR1 and CDR2: SGHAT and FQNNGV. The CDR3 runs 15 residues. CDR3 coding DNA: TGTGCCAGCAGCTTAGAAGGCGGGAATTACAATGAGCAGTTCTTC. Its protein is CASSLEGGNYNEQFF.

This clone occurred once. The chain couples TRBV5-4 to TRBJ2-1, with D unresolved. V was pared by 0 bases and J by 0 bases, with 7 bases between. The CDR3 extends over 15 amino acids. Germline values: CDR1 SGHNT, CDR2 YYREEE (reference sequence). CDR3 sequence reads: CASSLVASSYNEQFF. The CDR3 region has the DNA TGTGCCAGCAGCTTGGTGGCTAGCTCCTACAATGAGCAGTTCTTC.

This rearrangement joins TRBV24-1 to TRBJ2-5, with D possibly being TRBD1 (5 bases). Trimming pared 8 bases from V and 0 bases from J, leaving 12 bases between. The V gene's germline CDR1 is KGHDR and CDR2 SFDVKD. CDR3 length equals 14 residues. CDR3 protein: CATTGRANQETQYF. The CDR3 DNA follows: TGTGCCACCACCGGCAGGGCTAACCAAGAGACCCAGTACTTC.

The gene calls are TRBV5-5 and TRBJ1-6, with D perhaps matching TRBD1 (5 bases). V lost 1 base to trimming and J lost 12 bases, with 11 bases between them. Germline values: CDR1 SGHKS, CDR2 YYEKEE (reference sequence). The CDR3 sequence is 13 residues long. CDR3 in amino acids: CASSLTQVGPLHF. The CDR3 DNA follows: TGTGCCAGCAGCTTGACACAGGTCGGACCCCTCCACTTT.

J is TRBJ1-1 and V is TRBV29-1, with TRBD1 matching over 7 bases. The CDR3 loop spans 13 amino acids. Germline V gene sequence: CDR1 SQVTM, CDR2 ANQGSEA. Losses at the gene ends were 7 bases for V and 0 bases for J; bases not matched to a gene: 5. This CDR3 is CSAVGQMNTEAFF. The CDR3 DNA is TGCAGCGCGGTGGGACAGATGAACACTGAAGCTTTCTTT.

The genes are TRBV5-1 and TRBJ2-1, with 7 bases lining up with TRBD2. Germline values: CDR1 SGHRS, CDR2 YFSETQ. Trimming cost V 3 bases and J 0 bases; bases outside gene matches: 6. The CDR3 has 16 amino acids. The CDR3 sequence is CASSSMGGSSYNEQFF. The CDR3 region has the DNA TGCGCCAGCAGCTCGATGGGCGGGAGCTCCTACAATGAGCAGTTCTTC.

This clone was found a few times. This chain connects TRBV19 to TRBJ2-6; D unresolved. There are 15 residues in the CDR3. Germline CDR1 and CDR2: LNHDA and SQIVND (reference sequence). V was shortened by 3 bases and J by 0 bases, with 6 bases between the two germline ends. CDR3 nucleotide sequence: TGTGCCAGTAGTATTATTCCCTCTGGGGCCAACGTCCTGACTTTC. This gives the protein CASSIIPSGANVLTF.

The gene calls are TRBV3-1 (or the pseudogene TRBV3-2) and TRBJ2-6; 9 bases align to TRBD1. The CDR3 consists of 14 residues. After removal of 9 bases from V and 7 bases from J, the junction contained 7 bases not matched to a gene. CDR1 is LGHDT and CDR2 is YNNKEL in the germline V gene (reference sequence). CDR3 bases: TGTGCCAGTCGAACAGGGGGCGCCGCCAACGTCCTGACTTTC. This sequence encodes CASRTGGAANVLTF.

The CDR3 DNA sequence: TGCGCCAGCAGCTCGAACGGGGAATATAATTCACCCCTCCACTTT. Translated: CASSSNGEYNSPLHF. This chain connects TRBV5-1 to TRBJ1-6; D gene uncertain. Germline assignment: CDR1 SGHRS and CDR2 YFSETQ. Between the trimmed V and J ends, which lost 3 bases and 4 bases, there was a span of 11 bases. The CDR3 has 15 residues. The full variable domain, rest sourced from reference TRBV5-1 and TRBJ1-6, is KAGVTQTPRYLIKTRGQQVTLSCSPISGHRSVSWYQQTPGQGLQFLFEYFSETQRNKGNFPGRFSGRQFSNSRSEMNVSTLELGDSALYLCASSSNGEYNSPLHFGNGTRLTVT.

The table lists this clone with a count of one. V is TRBV5-4 and J is TRBJ2-5; the match to TRBD2 covers 7 bases. The CDR3 is 15 residues long. Germline values: CDR1 SGHNT, CDR2 YYREEE (reference sequence). Unmatched junction bases numbered 7, after V lost 3 bases and J lost 2 bases. The CDR3 protein is CASSYSLAEQETQYF. The CDR3, as DNA: TGTGCCAGCAGCTACTCTCTAGCGGAGCAAGAGACCCAGTACTTC. The complete variable domain, with remaining parts taken from reference TRBV5-4 and TRBJ2-5, reads ETGVTQSPTHLIKTRGQQVTLRCSSQSGHNTVSWYQQALGQGPQFIFQYYREEENGRGNFPPRFSGLQFPNYSSELNVNALELDDSALYLCASSYSLAEQETQYFGPGTRLLVL.

The chain recombines TRBV5-1 with TRBJ2-1; 11 bases are a match to TRBD1. Germline V gene lookup returns CDR1 SGHRS and CDR2 YFSETQ. The ends lost 4 bases at V and 4 bases at J; junction bases unmatched: 7. The CDR3 extends over 16 amino acids. The CDR3 nucleotides read TGCGCCAGCAGCCCACAAGGGACAGGGGGTTACAATGAGCAGTTCTTC. Encoded protein: CASSPQGTGGYNEQFF.

This clone was observed a handful of times. The chain's CDR3 is CASSPRVAGFYEQYF. The CDR3 nucleotides are TGTGCCAGCAGCCCGCGGGTAGCGGGGTTCTACGAGCAGTACTTC. The chain is built from TRBV9 and TRBJ2-7, with 8 bases that match TRBD2. The ends lost 4 bases at V and 3 bases at J; junction bases unmatched: 9. CDR1 and CDR2 (germline): SGDLS, YYNGEE. The CDR3 is 15 residues long. The variable domain in full, completed from reference TRBV9 and TRBJ2-7, reads DSGVTQTPKHLITATGQRVTLRCSPRSGDLSVYWYQQSLDQGLQFLIQYYNGEERAKGNILERFSAQQFPDLHSELNLSSLELGDSALYFCASSPRVAGFYEQYFGPGTRLTVT.

This chain uses TRBV5-4 with TRBJ1-2; D not certain. The CDR3 sequence is 16 residues long. V was shortened by 0 bases and J by 2 bases, with 14 bases between the two germline ends. Germline V gives CDR1 SGHNT, CDR2 YYREEE (reference sequence). Written as DNA, the CDR3 is TGTGCCAGCAGCTTGGATATCGCCAGTCTGAACTATGGCTACACCTTC. This gives the protein CASSLDIASLNYGYTF. Variable domain in full (rest from reference TRBV5-4 and TRBJ1-2): ETGVTQSPTHLIKTRGQQVTLRCSSQSGHNTVSWYQQALGQGPQFIFQYYREEENGRGNFPPRFSGLQFPNYSSELNVNALELDDSALYLCASSLDIASLNYGYTFGSGTRLTVV.

In its sample, this clone was seen once. The gene calls are TRBV7-2 and TRBJ1-3, with TRBD1 matching over 12 bases. CDR1 is SGHTA, CDR2 FQGNSA, per germline. The CDR3 has 17 residues. V lost 5 bases and J lost 2; bases outside the gene matches: 7. For the CDR3, the DNA is TGTGCCAGCAGCCGTACTTGGGACAGGGGGCCTGGAAACACCATATATTTT. This sequence encodes CASSRTWDRGPGNTIYF.

V gene TRBV6-6 combines with J gene TRBJ1-3; 11 bases match TRBD1. CDR3 length: 16 amino acids. Germline assignment: CDR1 MNHNY and CDR2 SVGAGI (reference sequence). The ends lost 6 bases at V and 2 bases at J; junction bases unmatched: 6. The CDR3 nucleotides read TGTGCCAGCAGCGGTCAGGGACAGGGGGCTGGAAACACCATATATTTT. Protein sequence: CASSGQGQGAGNTIYF.

The chain couples TRBV7-2 to TRBJ1-2, with D possibly matching TRBD1 (5 bases). CDR3 size: 17 residues. Deletions cut 4 bases from V and 2 bases from J, with 20 bases between. Looked up from germline, CDR1 is SGHTA and CDR2 is FQGNSA. CDR3 loop: CASSSTENGGGNYGYTF. In DNA form, the CDR3 reads TGTGCCAGCAGCTCAACCGAAAATGGGGGAGGGAACTATGGCTACACCTTC.

The chain combines TRBV5-1 with TRBJ1-2; weak D call: TRBD1 (5 bases). The CDR3 runs to 14 residues. V dropped 7 bases and J dropped 0 bases, with 13 bases sitting between them. Germline V gives CDR1 SGHRS, CDR2 YFSETQ. CDR3 region: CASSAGLSNYGYTF. In nucleotides, the CDR3 is TGCGCCAGCTCAGCGGGACTTTCTAACTATGGCTACACCTTC.

This rearrangement joins TRBV28 to TRBJ1-5; 7 bases map to TRBD1. The ends lost 6 bases at V and 0 bases at J; junction bases unmatched: 8. CDR1 and CDR2 from the germline V gene are MDHEN and SYDVKM. This CDR3 is 16 amino acids long. CDR3 loop: CASSPWTGSSNQPQHF. The CDR3 nucleotides read TGTGCCAGCAGCCCCTGGACAGGCTCTAGCAATCAGCCCCAGCATTTT.

This clone was observed a single time. J is TRBJ1-5 and V is TRBV28; D ambiguous. Trimming stripped 10 bases from V and 1 base from J, with 8 bases between. The CDR3 runs to 12 residues. The germline V gene has CDR1 MDHEN and CDR2 SYDVKM. CDR3 coding DNA: TGTGCCACCCAGTCAAGCAATCAGCCCCAGCATTTT. Its translation is CATQSSNQPQHF.

The chain employs TRBV6-5 and TRBJ2-2, with TRBD2 matching 11 bases. J lost 5 bases, V lost 10 bases, and 9 bases had no gene match. The CDR3 extends over 15 amino acids. The germline V gene encodes CDR1 MNHEY and CDR2 SVGAGI. CDR3 region: CATKTGLAETGELFF. CDR3 coding DNA: TGTGCCACTAAGACGGGACTAGCGGAAACCGGGGAGCTGTTTTTT.

This rearrangement joins TRBV9 to TRBJ1-1, with 7 bases identical to TRBD1. This CDR3 is built from 13 residues. The junction had 3 bases not matched to a gene; V was cut back by 3 bases and J by 4 bases. Germline loops: CDR1 SGDLS, CDR2 YYNGEE. CDR3 residues: CASSDAGGTEAFF. The CDR3 nucleotides are TGTGCCAGCAGCGATGCAGGGGGCACTGAAGCTTTCTTT.

This clone has more than one count but fewer than ten. The V and J genes are TRBV18 and TRBJ2-7, with D possibly matching TRBD2 (5 bases). Trimming removed 0 bases at V and 6 bases at J, with 6 bases between. Germline values: CDR1 KGHSH, CDR2 LQKENI. CDR3 length equals 12 residues. The CDR3 loop reads CASSPPEGEQYF. The CDR3 DNA reads TGTGCCAGCTCACCACCCGAGGGCGAGCAGTACTTC.